A single sample gave rise to the 10 T cell receptor beta chains below, sequenced in a study of T cells in Graves' hyperthyroidism and ophthalmopathy. Amplification yielded TCR beta CDR3 regions, with RNA transcripts as the source. A set of HTBI primers served as the primers for a first-round RT-PCR of the TCR CDR3. Each CDR3 protein gets one entry after TCRdb re-called the multiplex PCR reads with MiXCR. The sample comprises around 530,000 distinct CDR3 sequences, roughly a sixth of which are singletons, and under 20% rests with the top ten. Specimen: blood. Every receptor here comes from a woman aged 18 to 35 with Graves' ophthalmopathy.

This clonotype was seen repeatedly, ten times or more. The rearrangement joins TRBV27 to TRBJ2-7; D might be TRBD1 or TRBD2, each matching 5 bases. The CDR3 covers 16 residues. The ends were cut back, 5 bases at V and 2 bases at J, with 19 bases in the middle. Germline values: CDR1 MNHEY, CDR2 SMNVEV (reference sequence). The CDR3 DNA reads as TGTGCCAGCAGTCCATCCAAAGGGGACGCTGCCTACGAGCAGTACTTC. It translates to CASSPSKGDAAYEQYF.

In this sample, this clonotype turned up many times. This sequence joins TRBV30 and TRBJ2-7; D remains unclear. The V gene lost 0 bases and the J gene lost 6 bases, with 18 bases spanning the gap. This CDR3 spans 15 amino acids. Germline CDR1 GTSNPN, CDR2 SVGIG (reference sequence). CDR3 in amino acids: CAWSVSLPGFSEQYF. The CDR3 coding sequence is TGTGCCTGGAGTGTATCTCTTCCTGGGTTTAGCGAGCAGTACTTC.

This clonotype was seen a handful of times. CDR3 sequence reads: CASSLTYQETQYF. In nucleotides, the CDR3 is TGTGCCAGCAGCTTAACCTACCAAGAGACCCAGTACTTC. The chain employs TRBV7-3 and TRBJ2-5; D is ambiguous. The CDR3 is made up of 13 amino acids. Germline V gene lookup returns CDR1 SGHTA and CDR2 FQGTGA. V gave up 0 bases and J gave up 0 bases, with 2 bases separating them. Supplemented by reference TRBV7-3 and TRBJ2-5, the full variable domain reads GAGVSQTPSNKVTEKGKYVELRCDPISGHTALYWYRQSLGQGPEFLIYFQGTGAADDSGLPNDRFFAVRPEGSVSTLKIQRTERGDSAVYLCASSLTYQETQYFGPGTRLLVL.

Ten or more counts support this clonotype. V gene TRBV2 combines with J gene TRBJ1-5, with TRBD1 identical over 10 bases. V trimming: 5 bases; J trimming: 7 bases; junction bases outside the gene matches: 5. The CDR3 totals 14 residues. Germline CDR1 and CDR2: SNHLY and FYNNEI. In DNA form, the CDR3 reads TGTGCCAGCAGTCACGACAGGGGGCAACAGCCCCAGCATTTT. This gives the protein CASSHDRGQQPQHF.

This clonotype was observed at least ten times. The V and J genes are TRBV20-1 and TRBJ2-5, with a weak D call TRBD1 (5 bases). V was clipped by 3 bases and J by 5 bases, with 19 bases between them. CDR3 length equals 15 residues. Germline V CDR1 and CDR2: DFQATT, SNEGSKA (reference sequence). CDR3 region: CSASDHRTKGETQYF. The CDR3 DNA follows: TGCAGTGCTAGCGACCACAGGACCAAGGGGGAGACCCAGTACTTC.

This clonotype was detected many times. This rearrangement joins TRBV20-1 to TRBJ2-1, with 9 positions matching TRBD1. The CDR3 is 14 residues long. V trimming: 6 bases; J trimming: 6 bases; junction bases outside the gene matches: 9. In germline, CDR1 is DFQATT, CDR2 SNEGSKA (reference sequence). DNA of the CDR3: TGCAGTGCGACCACCGGGACAGGGCGCAATGAGCAGTTCTTC. It is translated as CSATTGTGRNEQFF.

This clonotype came up many times. The chain is built from TRBV6-1 and TRBJ2-5, with D possibly TRBD2 on 6 matching bases. CDR1 and CDR2 from the germline V gene are MNHNS and SASEGT. The germline V and J ends were trimmed by 5 bases and 13 bases, with 20 bases remaining between them. The CDR3 has 13 amino acids. CDR3 protein: CASSRRVGASAYF. Here the CDR3 DNA reads TGTGCCAGCAGTAGGAGGGTCGGTGCTAGCGCGTACTTC.

This clonotype was seen many times. The chain is built from TRBV2 and TRBJ1-1, with TRBD1 matching 7 bases. CDR1 and CDR2 from the germline V gene are SNHLY and FYNNEI. The CDR3 consists of 17 residues. V was pared by 4 bases and J by 4 bases, with 15 bases of the junction left unmatched. The CDR3 sequence is CASSGKGASTGLTEAFF. The DNA of the CDR3 is TGTGCCAGCAGTGGAAAGGGGGCGTCGACAGGGCTCACTGAAGCTTTCTTT.

This clonotype was recorded many times. The chain joins TRBV7-6 to TRBJ2-5; no clear D gene. CDR1 and CDR2 (germline): SGHVS, FNYEAQ. Trimming cost V 5 bases and J 4 bases, with 17 bases left between them. The CDR3 has 15 amino acids. The CDR3 bases are TGTGCCAGCAGCCCAGGATCCGGGTTGGGAGAGACCCAGTACTTC. This encodes CASSPGSGLGETQYF.

This clonotype was detected ten times or more. This chain uses TRBV12-3 or TRBV12-4 with TRBJ1-3; D is unresolved. This CDR3 region has 14 residues. Trimming took off 1 base at V and 3 bases at J, with 7 bases between the two ends. This CDR3 is CASSLGGGGNTIYF. For the CDR3, the DNA is TGTGCCAGCAGTTTAGGAGGCGGTGGAAACACCATATATTTT.